Listed below are T cell receptor beta chains from one sample, sequenced in a study of Ad26.COV2.S vaccination and SARS-CoV-2 variants. Sequenced by immunoSEQ multiplex PCR; TCRdb stores in-frame clones only, minus some. The sample contains about 400,000 clones, 89% of which appear only once. The sequencing here drew on peripheral blood, taken in a trial of Ad26.COV2.S vaccine versus placebo. These receptors were taken from a person aged 18-60 years who received the Ad26.COV2.S COVID-19 vaccine or a placebo. The CDR3 runs from the conserved cysteine through the conserved F or W. The order of the fields is J gene, CDR3 length, D gene, V gene, clone size, CDR3 protein, CDR3 DNA. D genes are given only for firm matches. Clone size is not always given. Where it is, it says once, few, many or a class for expanded clones.

TRBJ2-7 12 . TRBV21-1 . CASQFRFYEQYF TGTGCCAGCCAATTCAGGTTTTACGAGCAGTACTTC
TRBJ2-5 13 . TRBV5-5 . CASSLGGLETQYF TGTGCCAGCAGCTTGGGGGGGCTGGAGACCCAGTACTTC
TRBJ2-7 14 TRBD2 TRBV6-5 . CASKNSGRADEQYF TGTGCCTCTAAAAACTCCGGGAGGGCCGACGAGCAGTACTTC
TRBJ2-2 12 . TRBV6-2/TRBV6-3 . CASSYSPEGLFF TGTGCCAGCAGTTATAGCCCGGAGGGGCTGTTTTTT
TRBJ1-2 14 . TRBV7-2 once CASSLVQGASGYTF TGTGCCAGCAGCTTAGTGCAGGGAGCCTCTGGCTACACCTTC
TRBJ1-1 14 . TRBV30 . CAWRVIGAGTEAFF TGTGCCTGGAGGGTAATCGGGGCAGGAACTGAAGCTTTCTTT
TRBJ2-7 14 TRBD2 TRBV5-6 . CASSSLAASYEQYF TGTGCCAGCAGCTCACTAGCGGCGTCCTACGAGCAGTACTTC
TRBJ2-1 15 . TRBV29-1 . CSVELGVGAYNEQFF TGCAGCGTTGAGCTGGGGGTGGGAGCCTACAATGAGCAGTTCTTC
TRBJ2-7 12 . TRBV3-1/TRBV3-2 . CASSQAMREQYF TGTGCCAGCAGCCAAGCCATGAGGGAGCAGTACTTC
TRBJ2-3 15 . TRBV11-2 . CASSLEGFGTDTQYF TGTGCCAGCAGCTTAGAAGGGTTCGGCACAGATACGCAGTATTTT
TRBJ2-1 11 . TRBV2 . CASIGANEQFF TGTGCCAGCATAGGGGCCAATGAGCAGTTCTTC
TRBJ1-2 19 . TRBV21-1 . CASSKVVGATDKQRYGYTF TGTGCCAGCAGCAAAGTCGTAGGGGCGACAGACAAACAGCGCTATGGCTACACCTTC
TRBJ1-2 16 . TRBV11-3 . CASSLDGGGAHYGYTF TGTGCCAGCAGCTTAGATGGGGGGGGCGCACACTATGGCTACACCTTC
TRBJ2-7 15 TRBD1 TRBV4-1 few CASSQDPGQAYEQYF TGCGCCAGCAGCCAAGATCCCGGACAGGCCTACGAGCAGTACTTC
TRBJ1-2 15 . TRBV7-2 . CASSLEGSTNYGYTF TGTGCCAGCAGCTTAGAGGGGTCAACTAACTATGGCTACACCTTC
TRBJ2-7 12 . TRBV11-3 . CASSTRTDEQYF TGTGCCAGCAGCACCAGGACTGACGAGCAGTACTTC
TRBJ1-2 12 . TRBV12-3/TRBV12-4 . CASSSKPGGYTF TGTGCCAGCAGTTCTAAACCGGGAGGCTACACCTTC
TRBJ1-1 12 TRBD1 TRBV5-5 . CASSLTGESQPF TGTGCCAGCAGCTTGACAGGGGAGTCGCAACCTTTT
TRBJ2-1 18 TRBD2 TRBV9 . CASSVEIRGGSSGEGQFF TGTGCCAGCAGCGTAGAGATTCGGGGCGGGTCTAGCGGGGAAGGGCAGTTCTTC
TRBJ1-4 15 . TRBV6-5 . CAVAGLTGTGEKLFF TGTGCCGTTGCCGGTTTGACGGGGACGGGAGAAAAACTGTTTTTT
TRBJ2-6 17 TRBD2 TRBV28 . CASSLGLAGVGANVLTF TGTGCCAGCAGTCTAGGACTAGCGGGAGTTGGGGCCAACGTCCTGACTTTC
TRBJ2-3 17 TRBD2 TRBV20-1 . CSASSLTTSGGTDTQYF TGCAGTGCTAGTTCCCTAACGACTAGCGGGGGCACAGATACGCAGTATTTT
TRBJ2-7 15 . TRBV5-6 . CASSSEGEGAYEQYF TGTGCCAGCAGCTCGGAGGGAGAGGGGGCCTACGAGCAGTACTTC
TRBJ2-7 13 . TRBV7-2 . CASSSSGGYEQYF TGTGCCAGCAGCTCGTCAGGGGGGTACGAGCAGTACTTC
TRBJ1-1 14 . TRBV19 . CASSIGGLGTEAFF TGTGCCAGTAGTATTGGGGGGTTGGGCACTGAAGCTTTCTTT
TRBJ2-5 15 . TRBV5-1 . CASSFDGRSQETQYF TGCGCCAGCAGCTTCGACGGAAGATCCCAAGAGACCCAGTACTTC
TRBJ2-2 15 . TRBV25-1 . CASSYKQGRTGELFF TGTGCCAGCAGTTATAAACAGGGTCGGACCGGGGAGCTGTTTTTT
TRBJ1-1 15 . TRBV7-8 . CASSLHQGGATEAFF TGTGCCAGCAGCTTGCATCAAGGGGGGGCCACTGAAGCTTTCTTT
TRBJ2-3 14 . TRBV29-1 . CSVEKDSAGDTQYF TGCAGCGTTGAAAAGGACAGCGCCGGGGATACGCAGTATTTT
TRBJ2-7 16 TRBD2 TRBV7-9 . CASSLGSSGRYHEQYF TGTGCCAGCAGCTTAGGATCTAGCGGGAGATACCACGAGCAGTACTTC